The present T cell receptor (beta chain) was sequenced within a study of identical twins. Study-wide findings and caveats: With monozygotic twins, out-of-frame TCR alpha sharing exceeded what models estimated.

In this sample, this clonotype turned up many times. Its target is unknown. V shed 4 bases and J shed 2 bases, with 16 bases lying between them. There are 16 residues in the CDR3. The germline gives CDR1 SGDLS, CDR2 YYNGEE. TCRdb reprocessed the 5' RACE reads via MiXCR and lists one record per CDR3 protein. In the table there are about 340,000 distinct CDR3 sequences, roughly 12% of which are singletons. These records were also assigned to another study, of yellow fever vaccine responses in identical twins.

The chain uses TRBV9 and TRBJ2-1; the D gene is possibly TRBD1 (7 bases). The TCR originated in a woman between 18 and 29 years old in good health. The specimen sequenced was CD8+ T cells sorted from blood. Written as DNA, the CDR3 is TGTGCCAGCAGCCCGGTAGGAGGGGGCGCCTACAATGAGCAGTTCTTC. It encodes CASSPVGGGAYNEQFF. Complete variable domain (other parts from reference TRBV9 and TRBJ2-1): DSGVTQTPKHLITATGQRVTLRCSPRSGDLSVYWYQQSLDQGLQFLIQYYNGEERAKGNILERFSAQQFPDLHSELNLSSLELGDSALYFCASSPVGGGAYNEQFFGPGTRLTVL.